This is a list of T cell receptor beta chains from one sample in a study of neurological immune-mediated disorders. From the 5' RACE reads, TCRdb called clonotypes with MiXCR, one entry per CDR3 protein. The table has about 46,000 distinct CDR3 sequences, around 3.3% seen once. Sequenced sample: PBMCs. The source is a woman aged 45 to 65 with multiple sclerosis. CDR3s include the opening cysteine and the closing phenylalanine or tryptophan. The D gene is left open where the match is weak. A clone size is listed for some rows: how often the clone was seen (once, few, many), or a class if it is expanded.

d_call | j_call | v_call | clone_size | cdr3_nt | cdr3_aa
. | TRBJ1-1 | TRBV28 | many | TGTGCCAGCAGTTTACCAGGGTCGGCCACTGAAGCTTTCTTT | CASSLPGSATEAFF
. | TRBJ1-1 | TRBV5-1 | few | TGCGCCAGCAGCTTACAGGGAAGGAACACTGAAGCTTTCTTT | CASSLQGRNTEAFF
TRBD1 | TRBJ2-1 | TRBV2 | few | TGTGCCACTAAGAGGGACAGGGGGTCCAATGAGCAGTTCTTC | CATKRDRGSNEQFF
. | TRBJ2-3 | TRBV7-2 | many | TGTGCCAGCACCTCCGGAGGGGGCCGGAGCACAGATACGCAGTATTTT | CASTSGGGRSTDTQYF
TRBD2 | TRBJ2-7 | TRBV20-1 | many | TGCAGTGCTTCCAGACTAGCGAGCACCTACGAGCAGTACTTC | CSASRLASTYEQYF
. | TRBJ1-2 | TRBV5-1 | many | TGCGCCAGCAGCTTTGGGGGGCAGGCTGGCTACACCTTC | CASSFGGQAGYTF
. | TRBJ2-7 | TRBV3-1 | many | TGTGCCAGCAGCCAAAGAGGGGCCAACGCCTACGAGCAGTACTTC | CASSQRGANAYEQYF
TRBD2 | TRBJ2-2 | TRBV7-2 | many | TGTGCCAGCAGCTTAGGGAGCGGGGTGGCCGGGGAGCTGTTTTTT | CASSLGSGVAGELFF
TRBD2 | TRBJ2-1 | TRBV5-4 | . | TGTGCCAGCAGGGTAGCGGGAGGGAGGAAGAATGAGCAGTTCTTC | CASRVAGGRKNEQFF
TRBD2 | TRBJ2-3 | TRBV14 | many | TGTGCCAGCAGCCAAGAGCGGCGGGGGGGCAGAGATACGCAGTATTTT | CASSQERRGGRDTQYF
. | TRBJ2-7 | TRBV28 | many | TGTGCCAGCAGTTTTTCCAGGCGCGAGCAGTACTTC | CASSFSRREQYF
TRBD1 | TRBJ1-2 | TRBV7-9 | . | TGTGCCAGCAGCTTATGGGACAGGGACAACTATGGCTACACCTTC | CASSLWDRDNYGYTF
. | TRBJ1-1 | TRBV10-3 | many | TGTGCCATCAGGATACTCGGTTCGGACACTGAAGCTTTCTTT | CAIRILGSDTEAFF
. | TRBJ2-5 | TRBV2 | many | TGTGCCAGCAGTGAATTTGCGCGCCCCCAAGAGACCCAGTACTTC | CASSEFARPQETQYF
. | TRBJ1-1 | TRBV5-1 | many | TGCGCCAGCAGCTTTGAGGGGTTCACTGAAGCTTTCTTT | CASSFEGFTEAFF
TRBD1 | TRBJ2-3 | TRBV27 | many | TGTGCCAGCAGTTTATCGCGGTGGACAGGGGAGGGCGATACGCAGTATTTT | CASSLSRWTGEGDTQYF
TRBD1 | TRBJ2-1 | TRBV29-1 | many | TGCAGCGGTGAACCGTACAGGGGGTCGCCCTACAATGAGCAGTTCTTC | CSGEPYRGSPYNEQFF
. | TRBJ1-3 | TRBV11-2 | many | TGTGCCAGCAGCCCAAGACCGGACATAAGCTCTGGAAACACCATATATTTT | CASSPRPDISSGNTIYF
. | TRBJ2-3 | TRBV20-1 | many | TGCAGTGCTTCCTCGGCGAAGAACACAGATACGCAGTATTTT | CSASSAKNTDTQYF
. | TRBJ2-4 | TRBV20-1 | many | TGCAGTGCTCTCAGGTCCAACAGCGTTCAGTACTTC | CSALRSNSVQYF
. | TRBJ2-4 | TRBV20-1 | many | TGCAGTGCTAGGGAAGCCAAAAACATTCAGTACTTC | CSAREAKNIQYF
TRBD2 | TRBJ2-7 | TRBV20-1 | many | TGCAGTGCGAAAAACCCAGCGGGAGGTGCCTGGTACGAGCAGTACTTC | CSAKNPAGGAWYEQYF
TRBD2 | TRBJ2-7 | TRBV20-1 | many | TGCAGTGCGGAAGGGACTAGCGGGAGCTCCTACGAGCAGTACTTC | CSAEGTSGSSYEQYF
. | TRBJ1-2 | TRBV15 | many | TGTGCCACCAGCATAAGGGGCGCCGGTGGCTACACCTTC | CATSIRGAGGYTF
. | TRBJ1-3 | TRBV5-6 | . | TGTGTCAGCAGCTTGCCCAGGGCCTCTGGAAAAACCATATATTTT | CVSSLPRASGKTIYF
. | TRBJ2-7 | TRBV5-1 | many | TGCGCCAGCAGCTTGGAGAGCAGGCAGTACTTC | CASSLESRQYF
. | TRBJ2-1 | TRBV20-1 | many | TGCAGTGCTAGATTCTCACAGGCGAGCTCCTACAATGAGCAGTTCTTT | CSARFSQASSYNEQFF
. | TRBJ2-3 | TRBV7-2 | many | TGTGCCAGCAGCCGGTTTTTGGGGGGGCGGGGCACAGATACGCAGTATTTT | CASSRFLGGRGTDTQYF
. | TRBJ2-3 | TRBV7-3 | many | TGTGCCAGCAGCCGAACCACAGATACGCAGTATTTT | CASSRTTDTQYF
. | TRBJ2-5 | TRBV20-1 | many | TGCAGTGCTAAGAACTCATGGGGGGCCGGAGAGACCCAGTACTTC | CSAKNSWGAGETQYF
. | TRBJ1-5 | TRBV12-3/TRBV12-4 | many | TGTGCCAGCAGTTTCAATAGCAATCAGCCCCAGCATTTT | CASSFNSNQPQHF
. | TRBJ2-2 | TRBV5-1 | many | TGCGCCAGCAGCTTGGGGGGTCGGACCGGGGAGCTGTTTTTT | CASSLGGRTGELFF
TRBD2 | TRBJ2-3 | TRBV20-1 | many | TGCAGTGGCAGCGGGAGCGGGTACACAGATACGCAGTATTTT | CSGSGSGYTDTQYF
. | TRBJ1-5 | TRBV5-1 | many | TGCGCCAGCAGCTTAGACAGTCGGAGCAATCAGCCCCAGCATTTT | CASSLDSRSNQPQHF
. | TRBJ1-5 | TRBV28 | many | TGTGCCAGCAGTTTACAGATTAGCAATCAGCCCCAGCATTTT | CASSLQISNQPQHF
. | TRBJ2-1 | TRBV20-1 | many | TGCAGTGCCCGGTCGGGGATCCGGCTGCAGTTCTTC | CSARSGIRLQFF
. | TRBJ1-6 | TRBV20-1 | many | TGCAGTGCTAGACCCGGGAGCTCCTATAATTCACCCCTCCACTTT | CSARPGSSYNSPLHF
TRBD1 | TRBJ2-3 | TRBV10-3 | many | TGTGCCATCAAGACAGGGACAGATACGCAGTATTTT | CAIKTGTDTQYF
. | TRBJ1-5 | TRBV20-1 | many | TGCAGTGCTAGGCTCCTACCCCAGCCCCAGCATTTT | CSARLLPQPQHF
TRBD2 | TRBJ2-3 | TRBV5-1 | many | TGCGCCAGCAGCTTTAGCGGGGGCACAGATACGCAGTATTTT | CASSFSGGTDTQYF
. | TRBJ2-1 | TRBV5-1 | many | TGCGCCAGCAGCTTAAGTCTTGAGGGGAATGAGCAGTTCTTC | CASSLSLEGNEQFF
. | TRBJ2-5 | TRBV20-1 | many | TGCAGTGCTAGGGAGGGGGCCCGAAGCGGCGAGACCCAGTACTTC | CSAREGARSGETQYF
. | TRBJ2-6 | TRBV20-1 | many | TGCAGTGCTGACCCCAGGGATCCCGCTGGGGCCAACGTCCTGACTTTC | CSADPRDPAGANVLTF
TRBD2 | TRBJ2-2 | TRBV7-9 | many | TGTGCCAGCAGCTTAATAGCAGGGACTAGACCCTCGGACACCGGGGAGCTGTTTTTT | CASSLIAGTRPSDTGELFF
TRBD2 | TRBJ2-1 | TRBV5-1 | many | TGCGCCAGCACCCCGGGACTAGCGGGGGGTGCCAATGAGCAGTTCTTC | CASTPGLAGGANEQFF
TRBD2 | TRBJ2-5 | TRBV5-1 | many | TGCGCCAGCAGCTTGACTAGCGGGGGGTTGGAGACCCAGTACTTC | CASSLTSGGLETQYF
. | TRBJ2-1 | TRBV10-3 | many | TGTGCCATCAGTGTTTCAGTACAGGTACCCGACAATGAGCAGTTCTTC | CAISVSVQVPDNEQFF
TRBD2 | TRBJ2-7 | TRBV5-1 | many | TGCGCCAGCAGCCCTCGGGGAGCGGGAAGCGGCGAGCAGTACTTC | CASSPRGAGSGEQYF
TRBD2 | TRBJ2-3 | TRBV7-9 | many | TGTGCCACCCTTCTAGCGGGAGGCCGAGACGGCACAGATACGCAGTATTTT | CATLLAGGRDGTDTQYF
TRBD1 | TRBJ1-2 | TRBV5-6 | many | TGTGCCAGCAGCTTATCCGGGACAGGGGGTCTTGTTGGCTACACCTTC | CASSLSGTGGLVGYTF
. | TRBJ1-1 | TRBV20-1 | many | TGCAGTGCTTCCCGGACCCCGGCCACTGAAGCTTTCTTT | CSASRTPATEAFF
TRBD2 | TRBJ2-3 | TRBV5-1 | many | TGCGCCAGCAGCTTGGACGGGGGGGTTAGCACAGATACGCAGTATTTT | CASSLDGGVSTDTQYF